A single sample is the source of the 7 T cell receptor beta chains below, sequenced in a study of tumor-infiltrating lymphocytes in localized non-small cell lung cancer. Sequencing was performed with immunoSEQ multiplex PCR; in TCRdb, only in-frame clones are kept and a portion is missing. The table shows 10,000 to 15,000 clones, with roughly 80% occurring only once. The sample consisted of uninvolved lung tissue not adjacent to the tumor. The origin of the receptors is a human donor with non-small cell lung cancer.

The chain joins TRBV13 to TRBJ2-1; D is perhaps TRBD1 (5 bases). The germline V gene has CDR1 PRHDT and CDR2 FYEKMQ (reference sequence). Trimming pared 0 bases from V and 7 bases from J, leaving 13 bases between. This CDR3 has 15 residues. The CDR3 spells CASSLGQAQANEQFF. CDR3 sequence (DNA): TGTGCCAGCAGCTTAGGCCAAGCACAGGCAAATGAGCAGTTCTTC.

V is TRBV14 and J is TRBJ1-1, with a weak D call TRBD1 (5 bases). Trimming removed 1 base at V and 4 bases at J, with 7 bases between. The CDR3 spans 13 residues. From germline, CDR1 is SGHDN and CDR2 FVKESK. CDR3 protein: CASSQAGFTEAFF. CDR3 nucleotide sequence: TGTGCCAGCAGCCAAGCAGGGTTCACTGAAGCTTTCTTT. The full variable domain, with the rest looked up from reference TRBV14 and TRBJ1-1, is EAGVTQFPSHSVIEKGQTVTLRCDPISGHDNLYWYRRVMGKEIKFLLHFVKESKQDESGMPNNRFLAERTGGTYSTLKVQPAELEDSGVYFCASSQAGFTEAFFGQGTRLTVV.

This chain uses TRBV14 with TRBJ1-1; 7 nucleotides match TRBD1. CDR3 length: 16 amino acids. The trim removed 1 base at V and 3 bases at J, leaving 8 bases unmatched. Looked up from germline, CDR1 is SGHDN and CDR2 is FVKESK. The CDR3 spells CASSQAAGGGDTEAFF. CDR3 coding DNA: TGTGCCAGCAGCCAAGCGGCAGGGGGAGGAGACACTGAAGCTTTCTTT. Combining the CDR3 with reference TRBV14 and TRBJ1-1 gives the whole variable domain EAGVTQFPSHSVIEKGQTVTLRCDPISGHDNLYWYRRVMGKEIKFLLHFVKESKQDESGMPNNRFLAERTGGTYSTLKVQPAELEDSGVYFCASSQAAGGGDTEAFFGQGTRLTVV.

This chain links TRBV2 with TRBJ2-5; D uncertain. The CDR3 is 15 amino acids. Trimming took off 4 bases at V and 1 base at J, with 13 bases between the two ends. Germline V lookup: CDR1 SNHLY, CDR2 FYNNEI. In DNA, the CDR3 is TGTGCCAGCAGTGGCCGGGCAGGCTCCCAAGAGACCCAGTACTTC. This codes for CASSGRAGSQETQYF.

The gene calls are TRBV2 and TRBJ1-1; D is ambiguous. There are 13 residues in the CDR3. Per the germline V gene, CDR1 is SNHLY and CDR2 is FYNNEI. The V and J ends lost 5 bases and 0 bases respectively, with 7 bases between them. The CDR3 DNA is TGTGCCAGCAGTAGGCTACTGAACACTGAAGCTTTCTTT. Its translation is CASSRLLNTEAFF.

This sequence joins TRBV15 and TRBJ1-5; D unresolved. The CDR3 is 13 amino acids. The V end lost 1 base, the J end lost 6 bases, and 7 bases lay between the germline ends. Germline lookup yields CDR1 LNHNV and CDR2 YYDKDF (reference sequence). CDR3 bases: TGTGCCACCAGCAGAGGGATGGGTCAGCCCCAGCATTTT. Translated: CATSRGMGQPQHF. Filled out from reference TRBV15 and TRBJ1-5, the complete variable domain reads DAMVIQNPRYQVTQFGKPVTLSCSQTLNHNVMYWYQQKSSQAPKLLFHYYDKDFNNEADTPDNFQSRRPNTSFCFLDIRSPGLGDTAMYLCATSRGMGQPQHFGDGTRLSIL.

The chain carries TRBV4-3 and TRBJ1-4; D uncertain. V lost 0 bases to trimming and J lost 8 bases, with 13 bases between them. In germline, CDR1 is LGHNA, CDR2 YSLEER. This CDR3 is 15 amino acids long. DNA for the CDR3: TGCGCCAGCAGCCAAGATATGAGGGCCGGGGAAAAACTGTTTTTT. Its translation: CASSQDMRAGEKLFF.